Below are 28 T cell receptor beta chains sequenced from a single sample in a study of shared T cell receptors in the human thymus (dated by TCRdb to the early 2020s). Library preparation used the immunoSEQ multiplex PCR assay. The clones in this table, taken by TCRdb from immuneACCESS, are in-frame only. Not every clone is retained; where verified, under half of the shortfall comes from an unresolved V gene, and the cause of the rest is unknown. This sample holds hundreds of thousands of clones; around 87% were observed only once. Clones ranked in the top ten supply roughly 0.0094% of the sample. These same data were also listed under a study on human thymus T cells.

Sequencing was performed on thymocytes. The receptors were gathered from a boy less than two years old with a congenital heart defect. Donor details come from another sample of the same person, matched by shared clones.

The rearrangement links TRBV7-9 to TRBJ1-2; 7 bases match TRBD1. CDR3 length: 15 amino acids. J was trimmed by 5 bases and V by 1 base; bases with no gene match: 7. Germline-derived CDR1 and CDR2 are SEHNR and FQNEAQ (reference sequence). The CDR3 DNA follows: TGTGCCAGCAGCTTAGGAGGGGGCGAAGGTTATGGCTACACCTTC. Protein: CASSLGGGEGYGYTF.

This clone was recorded a few times. The V call is TRBV7-2, the J call TRBJ2-1; the match to TRBD2 covers 8 bases. The CDR3 length is 16 residues. Per germline, CDR1 SGHTA and CDR2 FQGNSA. V was clipped by 0 bases and J by 7 bases; unmatched bases: 8. In nucleotides, the CDR3 is TGTGCCAGCAGCTTAGCGGAGCGGGAGATTAGTAATGAGCAGTTCTTC. Protein sequence: CASSLAEREISNEQFF.

The chain links TRBV18 to TRBJ2-1, with TRBD2 matching over 11 bases. The CDR3 totals 14 residues. Germline V gene lookup returns CDR1 KGHSH and CDR2 LQKENI. Losses at the gene ends were 4 bases for V and 9 bases for J; bases not matched to a gene: 5. The CDR3 coding sequence is TGTGCCAGCTCACGTGGACTAGCGGGTCGTGAGCAGTTCTTC. Encoded protein: CASSRGLAGREQFF.

The rearrangement links TRBV5-1 to TRBJ1-4; D is possibly TRBD1 (5 bases). The CDR3 covers 17 residues. The germline V gene encodes CDR1 SGHRS and CDR2 YFSETQ. Trimming took 3 bases from V and 8 from J, leaving 23 bases between them. The CDR3 loop reads CASSSRTLKGNLEKLFF. DNA of the CDR3: TGCGCCAGCAGCTCCCGGACCCTAAAGGGGAATCTCGAAAAACTGTTTTTT.

The chain recombines TRBV6-7 with TRBJ1-5; 9 bases fit TRBD1. TRBV6-7 is given ORF status, its function remaining uncertain. This CDR3 comprises 18 residues. After removal of 0 bases from V and 6 bases from J, the junction contained 12 bases not matched to a gene. The CDR3 protein is CASSYSRTGEKVSQPQHF. In DNA form, the CDR3 reads TGTGCCAGCAGTTACTCCAGGACAGGGGAAAAGGTCAGTCAGCCCCAGCATTTT.

The chain links TRBV15 to TRBJ1-6; D gene uncertain. This CDR3 spans 14 amino acids. V lost 0 bases, J lost 9 bases, and 9 bases lay in between. Germline V gene lookup returns CDR1 LNHNV and CDR2 YYDKDF (reference sequence). The CDR3 region is CATSRDCHPSPLHF. CDR3 coding DNA: TGTGCCACCAGCAGAGATTGTCATCCTTCACCCCTCCACTTT.

The chain joins TRBV9 to TRBJ1-2; 9 bases agree with TRBD1. The CDR3 is 14 amino acids. Germline V gene lookup returns CDR1 SGDLS and CDR2 YYNGEE. The V segment lost 4 bases and the J segment 6 bases; nucleotides outside the gene matches: 7. CDR3 in amino acids: CASSRRGTGHGYTF. CDR3 nucleotide sequence: TGTGCCAGCAGCAGACGAGGGACAGGGCATGGCTACACCTTC.

The chain uses TRBV5-6 and TRBJ1-6, with D possibly matching TRBD1 (6 bases). The CDR3 contains 19 residues. Germline loops: CDR1 SGHDT, CDR2 YYEEEE. Between the trimmed V and J ends, which lost 4 bases and 5 bases, there was a span of 25 bases. In DNA form, the CDR3 reads TGTGCCAGCAGCCTTCGGCGGGTCAGGGGATTTCCTAATAATTCACCCCTCCACTTT. Its translation: CASSLRRVRGFPNNSPLHF.

J is TRBJ1-5 and V is TRBV9; 12 nucleotides line up with TRBD1. V trimming: 4 bases; J trimming: 3 bases; junction bases outside the gene matches: 2. Per germline, CDR1 SGDLS and CDR2 YYNGEE. CDR3 length: 15 residues. CDR3 DNA sequence: TGTGCCAGCAGCATGGGACAGGGGGCCAATCAGCCCCAGCATTTT. It codes for CASSMGQGANQPQHF.

The chain recombines TRBV7-6 with TRBJ2-7, with TRBD1 identical over 10 bases. The V gene's germline CDR1 is SGHVS and CDR2 FNYEAQ. The CDR3 spans 14 residues. V was clipped by 1 base and J by 6 bases; unmatched bases: 3. The DNA of the CDR3 is TGTGCCAGCAGCTTAGACGGACAGGGGGGCGAGCAGTACTTC. Its protein is CASSLDGQGGEQYF. Combining the CDR3 with reference TRBV7-6 and TRBJ2-7 gives the whole variable domain GAGVSQSPRYKVTKRGQDVALRCDPISGHVSLYWYRQALGQGPEFLTYFNYEAQQDKSGLPNDRFSAERPEGSISTLTIQRTEQRDSAMYRCASSLDGQGGEQYFGPGTRLTVT.

The J gene is TRBJ1-2, the V gene TRBV11-2; D possibly corresponds to TRBD1 (6 bases). The CDR3 runs 15 residues. V lost 5 bases and J lost 4, with 17 bases in between. Germline CDR1 is SGHAT and CDR2 is FQNNGV. CDR3 in DNA: TGTGCCAGCAGCCTCCTGGCAGGGGTGCCCTATGGCTACACCTTC. It specifies CASSLLAGVPYGYTF. The full variable domain, in which reference TRBV11-2 and TRBJ1-2 provide the parts outside the CDR3, is EAGVAQSPRYKIIEKRQSVAFWCNPISGHATLYWYQQILGQGPKLLIQFQNNGVVDDSQLPKDRFSAERLKGVDSTLKIQPAKLEDSAVYLCASSLLAGVPYGYTFGSGTRLTVV.

For this clone: The germline gene is not matched at one end of the junction; a read error may be the cause. In DNA form, the CDR3 reads TGCGCCAGCAGCCAAGATCGGCGCAGACTGCTCTTT. Translated, it gives CASSQDRRRLLF. The chain has TRBV4-3 and TRBJ1-1; D is ambiguous. CDR3 size: 12 residues. Looked up from germline, CDR1 is LGHNA and CDR2 is YSLEER.

This clone has just one count. This chain uses TRBV19 with TRBJ1-5; a weak D match, TRBD1 (6 bases). This CDR3 is built from 17 residues. Deletions cut 1 base from V and 6 bases from J, with 19 bases between. The V gene's germline CDR1 is LNHDA and CDR2 SQIVND (reference sequence). CDR3 coding DNA: TGTGCCAGTAGTATAGGAGGGGCCTCAGGGGAGAGTCAGCCCCAGCATTTT. Translating gives CASSIGGASGESQPQHF.

This clone came up once. The V call is TRBV9, the J call TRBJ2-7, with 7 bases fitting TRBD1. J was trimmed by 5 bases and V by 4 bases; bases with no gene match: 9. This CDR3 spans 14 amino acids. Germline loops: CDR1 SGDLS, CDR2 YYNGEE. The CDR3 protein is CASSPGGTSNEQYF. Written as DNA, the CDR3 is TGTGCCAGCAGCCCAGGGGGTACGTCCAACGAGCAGTACTTC. Drawing the rest from reference TRBV9 and TRBJ2-7, the complete variable domain is DSGVTQTPKHLITATGQRVTLRCSPRSGDLSVYWYQQSLDQGLQFLIQYYNGEERAKGNILERFSAQQFPDLHSELNLSSLELGDSALYFCASSPGGTSNEQYFGPGTRLTVT.

The rearrangement links TRBV28 to TRBJ1-1; TRBD1 matches 8 bases. The CDR3 runs to 16 residues. Germline assignment: CDR1 MDHEN and CDR2 SYDVKM. V shed 3 bases, J shed 0 bases, and the junction held 6 bases outside the gene matches. CDR3 amino acids: CASSFKRQGMNTEAFF. The CDR3 bases are TGTGCCAGCAGTTTCAAACGACAGGGGATGAACACTGAAGCTTTCTTT.

The genes are TRBV15 and TRBJ1-5; 10 bases map to TRBD1. Per the germline V gene, CDR1 is LNHNV and CDR2 is YYDKDF (reference sequence). The CDR3 spans 22 residues. Trimming at V came to 1 base and at J to 4 bases, leaving 22 bases not matched to a gene. The CDR3 DNA reads as TGTGCCACCAGCAGAGGCCATAGGCCGGGGACAGGGGTTAAAGGGGGTAATCAGCCCCAGCATTTT. Residues: CATSRGHRPGTGVKGGNQPQHF.

The chain couples TRBV27 to TRBJ1-5; TRBD1 aligns across 7 bases. Germline-derived CDR1 and CDR2 are MNHEY and SMNVEV (reference sequence). The CDR3 consists of 15 residues. Losses at the gene ends were 5 bases for V and 1 base for J; bases not matched to a gene: 5. This chain's CDR3 is CASSPRGQSNQPQHF. The CDR3 DNA reads as TGTGCCAGCAGTCCGAGGGGGCAGAGCAATCAGCCCCAGCATTTT.

The chain uses TRBV11-2 and TRBJ2-7, with a tentative D call TRBD1 (6 bases). V lost 5 bases and J lost 7, with 15 bases in between. Germline V gene sequence: CDR1 SGHAT, CDR2 FQNNGV. The CDR3 runs 13 residues. CDR3 sequence (DNA): TGTGCCAGCAGCCAACAGGGCGTGAGGGAGCAGTACTTC. Translation: CASSQQGVREQYF.

V usage is TRBV5-6 and J usage is TRBJ2-3; 8 nucleotides align to TRBD2. Germline CDR1 SGHDT, CDR2 YYEEEE. V shed 3 bases and J 3 bases; nucleotides not matched to a gene: 12. This CDR3 is 17 amino acids long. The CDR3 is CASSWRASGRPTDTQYF. The CDR3, as DNA: TGTGCCAGCAGCTGGCGTGCAAGCGGGAGACCGACAGATACGCAGTATTTT.

This clone has a single count. The V and J genes are TRBV7-2 and TRBJ1-2; unclear D gene. The germline V gene encodes CDR1 SGHTA and CDR2 FQGNSA. V was pared by 5 bases and J by 4 bases, with 20 bases between. The CDR3 is 16 amino acids. CDR3 sequence: CASSDLPRVDFYGYTF. For the CDR3, the DNA is TGTGCCAGCAGCGACCTTCCCCGGGTCGACTTCTATGGCTACACCTTC.

This chain links TRBV5-4 with TRBJ1-1; 11 bases line up with TRBD1. V shed 4 bases and J 4 bases; nucleotides not matched to a gene: 6. CDR1 and CDR2 from the germline V gene are SGHNT and YYREEE (reference sequence). CDR3 length: 15 residues. The CDR3 spells CASSGTGGVGTEAFF. The CDR3 nucleotides read TGTGCCAGCAGCGGGACAGGGGGAGTGGGCACTGAAGCTTTCTTT. The full variable domain, in which reference TRBV5-4 and TRBJ1-1 provide the parts outside the CDR3, is ETGVTQSPTHLIKTRGQQVTLRCSSQSGHNTVSWYQQALGQGPQFIFQYYREEENGRGNFPPRFSGLQFPNYSSELNVNALELDDSALYLCASSGTGGVGTEAFFGQGTRLTVV.

V usage is TRBV11-2 and J usage is TRBJ1-1, with 11 bases that match TRBD1. There are 17 residues in the CDR3. Germline V gives CDR1 SGHAT, CDR2 FQNNGV. Losses at the gene ends were 3 bases for V and 0 bases for J; bases not matched to a gene: 6. The DNA for the CDR3 is TGTGCCAGCAGCTTGGACAGGGGGCTTAACATGAACACTGAAGCTTTCTTT. The encoded protein is CASSLDRGLNMNTEAFF.

V gene TRBV5-8 combines with J gene TRBJ1-2; no firm D call. The ends were cut back, 4 bases at V and 4 bases at J, with 17 bases in the middle. CDR1 SGHTS and CDR2 YDEGEE come from the germline V gene. This CDR3 is built from 15 residues. The CDR3 DNA reads TGTGCCAGCAGCCGACCCGAGGCAGACCTCTATGGCTACACCTTC. As protein: CASSRPEADLYGYTF.

This chain links TRBV5-1 with TRBJ1-1, with 7 bases matching TRBD1. Germline V gene data show CDR1 as SGHRS and CDR2 as YFSETQ. The CDR3 totals 15 residues. Losses at the gene ends were 4 bases for V and 0 bases for J; bases not matched to a gene: 6. CDR3: CASSTGARMNTEAFF. CDR3 nucleotide sequence: TGCGCCAGCAGCACAGGGGCAAGGATGAACACTGAAGCTTTCTTT.

V gene TRBV4-3 combines with J gene TRBJ1-2; 9 nucleotides align to TRBD1. Germline V gene data show CDR1 as LGHNA and CDR2 as YSLEER. V gave up 0 bases and J gave up 5 bases; unmatched junction bases: 16. The CDR3 is 19 residues long. The CDR3 sequence is CASSQDRLGQGFPTYGYTF. The CDR3 nucleotides read TGCGCCAGCAGCCAAGATCGTTTGGGACAGGGATTTCCGACGTATGGCTACACCTTC.

This clone came up once. The rearrangement uses TRBV7-6 and TRBJ2-5, with 10 positions matching TRBD2. Germline CDR1 and CDR2: SGHVS and FNYEAQ. V was pared by 2 bases and J by 5 bases, with 11 bases of the junction left unmatched. This CDR3 is 17 amino acids long. CDR3 bases: TGTGCCAGCAGCTTACCGGAGGCAGCGGGGGGGTGGGAGACCCAGTACTTC. Protein: CASSLPEAAGGWETQYF. Full variable domain (remainder filled in from reference TRBV7-6 and TRBJ2-5): GAGVSQSPRYKVTKRGQDVALRCDPISGHVSLYWYRQALGQGPEFLTYFNYEAQQDKSGLPNDRFSAERPEGSISTLTIQRTEQRDSAMYRCASSLPEAAGGWETQYFGPGTRLLVL.

This chain uses TRBV5-4 with TRBJ2-1; 7 nucleotides line up with TRBD2. This CDR3 has 14 residues. Germline V gene sequence: CDR1 SGHNT, CDR2 YYREEE (reference sequence). V shed 3 bases, J shed 4 bases, and the junction held 4 bases outside the gene matches. The CDR3 is CASSSGRSYNEQFF. DNA for the CDR3: TGTGCCAGCAGCTCCGGGAGGTCATACAATGAGCAGTTCTTC.

The chain couples TRBV9 to TRBJ2-1, with D possibly being TRBD2 (5 bases). The germline CDR1 and CDR2 sequences are SGDLS and YYNGEE. The V end lost 3 bases, the J end lost 4 bases, and 14 bases lay between the germline ends. The CDR3 length is 15 residues. CDR3 bases: TGTGCCAGCAGCGCGGCCCGGGGTCGGTACAATGAGCAGTTCTTC. This gives the protein CASSAARGRYNEQFF.